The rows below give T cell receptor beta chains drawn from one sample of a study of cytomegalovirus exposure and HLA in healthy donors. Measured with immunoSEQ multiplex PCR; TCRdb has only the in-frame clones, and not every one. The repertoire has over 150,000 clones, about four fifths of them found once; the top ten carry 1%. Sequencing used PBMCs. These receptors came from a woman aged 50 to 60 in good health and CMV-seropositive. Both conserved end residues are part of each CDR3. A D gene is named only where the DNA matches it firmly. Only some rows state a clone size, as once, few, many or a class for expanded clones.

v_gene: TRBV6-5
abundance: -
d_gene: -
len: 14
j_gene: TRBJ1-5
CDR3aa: CASQKRQGNQPQHF
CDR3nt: TGTGCCAGCCAAAAGAGACAGGGCAATCAGCCCCAGCATTTT

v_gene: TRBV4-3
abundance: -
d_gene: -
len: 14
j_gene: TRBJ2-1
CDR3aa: CASSQDGAYNEQFF
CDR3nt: TGCGCCAGCAGCCAAGATGGAGCGTACAATGAGCAGTTCTTC

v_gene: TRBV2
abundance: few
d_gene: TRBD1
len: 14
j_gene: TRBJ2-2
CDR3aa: CASLDRGRTGELFF
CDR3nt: TGTGCCAGCCTGGACAGGGGGCGCACCGGGGAGCTGTTTTTT

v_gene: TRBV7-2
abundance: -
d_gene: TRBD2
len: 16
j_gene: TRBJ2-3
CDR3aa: CASTKGSGESTDTQYF
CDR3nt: TGTGCCTCCACCAAGGGTAGCGGGGAAAGCACAGATACGCAGTATTTT

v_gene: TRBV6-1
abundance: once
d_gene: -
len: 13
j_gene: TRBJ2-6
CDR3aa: CASSEAGANVLTF
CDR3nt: TGTGCCAGCAGTGAGGCCGGGGCCAACGTCCTGACTTTC

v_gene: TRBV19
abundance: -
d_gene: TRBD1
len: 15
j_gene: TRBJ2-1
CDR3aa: CASSLRTGRRNEQFF
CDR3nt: TGTGCCAGTAGTCTACGGACAGGCAGACGCAATGAGCAGTTCTTC

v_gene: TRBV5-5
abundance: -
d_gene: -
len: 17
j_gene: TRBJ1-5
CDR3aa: CASSLRGLGGENQPQHF
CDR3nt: TGTGCCAGCAGCTTGCGGGGCCTAGGAGGGGAGAATCAGCCCCAGCATTTT

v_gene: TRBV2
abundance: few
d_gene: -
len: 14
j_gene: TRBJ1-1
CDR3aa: CASPDTRTMAEAFF
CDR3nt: TGTGCCAGCCCAGACACCCGGACTATGGCTGAAGCTTTCTTT

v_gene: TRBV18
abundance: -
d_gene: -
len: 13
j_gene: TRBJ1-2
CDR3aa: CASSPWRNYGYTF
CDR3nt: TGTGCCAGCTCTCCGTGGAGAAATTATGGCTACACCTTC

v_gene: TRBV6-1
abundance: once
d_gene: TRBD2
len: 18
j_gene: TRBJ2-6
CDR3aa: CASREGGTSGMGANVLTF
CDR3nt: TGTGCCAGCAGGGAAGGCGGGACTAGCGGTATGGGGGCCAACGTCCTGACTTTC

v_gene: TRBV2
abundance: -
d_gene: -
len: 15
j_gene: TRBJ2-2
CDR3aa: CALYSFQGLGGELFF
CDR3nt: TGTGCCCTCTACTCGTTTCAGGGGCTTGGCGGGGAGCTGTTTTTT

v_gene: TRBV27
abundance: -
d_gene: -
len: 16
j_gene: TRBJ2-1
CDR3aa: CASTEGGGPSYNEQFF
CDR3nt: TGTGCCAGCACGGAAGGGGGGGGACCCTCCTACAATGAGCAGTTCTTC

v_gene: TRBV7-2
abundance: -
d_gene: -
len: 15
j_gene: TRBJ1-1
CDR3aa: CASSLAHRSGNEAFF
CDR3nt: TGTGCCAGCAGCTTAGCTCACAGATCTGGTAATGAAGCTTTCTTT

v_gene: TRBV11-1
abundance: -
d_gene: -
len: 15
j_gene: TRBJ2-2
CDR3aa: CASSLARSNSGELFF
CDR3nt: TGTGCCAGCAGCTTAGCGCGTTCAAATTCCGGGGAGCTGTTTTTT

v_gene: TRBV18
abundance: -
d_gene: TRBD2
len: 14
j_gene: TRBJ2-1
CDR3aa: CASSRNSGVVEQFF
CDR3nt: TGTGCCAGCTCACGGAACAGCGGGGTGGTTGAGCAGTTCTTC

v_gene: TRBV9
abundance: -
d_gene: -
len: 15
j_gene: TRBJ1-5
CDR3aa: CASSVQADSNQPQHF
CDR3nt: TGTGCCAGCAGCGTACAGGCAGATAGCAATCAGCCCCAGCATTTT

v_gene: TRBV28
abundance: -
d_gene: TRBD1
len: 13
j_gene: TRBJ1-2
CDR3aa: CASSLADRVGYTF
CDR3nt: TGTGCCAGCAGTTTAGCAGACAGGGTCGGCTACACCTTC

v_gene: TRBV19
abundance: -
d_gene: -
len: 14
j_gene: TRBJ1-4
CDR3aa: CASSIPLAGPGLFF
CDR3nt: TGTGCCAGTAGTATTCCCCTGGCGGGCCCCGGCCTGTTTTTT

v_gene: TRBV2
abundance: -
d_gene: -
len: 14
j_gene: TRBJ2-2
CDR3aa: CASRSYANTGELFF
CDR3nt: TGTGCCTCCCGGTCCTACGCGAACACCGGGGAGCTGTTTTTT

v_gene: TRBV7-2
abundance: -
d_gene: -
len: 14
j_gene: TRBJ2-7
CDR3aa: CASSSTQGVSEQYF
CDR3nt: TGTGCCAGCAGCTCTACTCAAGGAGTTTCCGAGCAGTACTTC

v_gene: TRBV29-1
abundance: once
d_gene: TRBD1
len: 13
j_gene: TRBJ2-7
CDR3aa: CSVRGQGLNEQYF
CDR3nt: TGCAGCGTACGAGGACAGGGGCTCAACGAGCAGTACTTC

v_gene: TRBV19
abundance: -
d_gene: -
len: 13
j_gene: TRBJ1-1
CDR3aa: CASSPRDLPEAFF
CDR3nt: TGTGCCAGTAGCCCCCGGGACTTGCCTGAAGCTTTCTTT

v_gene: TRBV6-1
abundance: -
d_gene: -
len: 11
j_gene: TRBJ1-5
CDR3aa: CASREELPQHF
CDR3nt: TGTGCCAGCAGGGAGGAGCTGCCCCAGCATTTT

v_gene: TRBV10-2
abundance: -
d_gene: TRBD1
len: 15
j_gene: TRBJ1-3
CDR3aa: CASSAQQGTGNTIYF
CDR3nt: TGCGCCAGCAGTGCTCAACAGGGGACCGGAAACACCATATATTTT

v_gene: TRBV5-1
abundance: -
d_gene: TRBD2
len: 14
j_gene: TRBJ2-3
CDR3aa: CASSLAGGPDTQYF
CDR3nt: TGCGCCAGCAGCTTGGCGGGGGGGCCGGATACGCAGTATTTT

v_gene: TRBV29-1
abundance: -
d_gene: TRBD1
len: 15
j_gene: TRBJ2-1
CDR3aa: CSVEFRDRGYYEQFF
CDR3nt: TGCAGCGTTGAGTTCCGGGACAGGGGTTACTATGAGCAGTTCTTC

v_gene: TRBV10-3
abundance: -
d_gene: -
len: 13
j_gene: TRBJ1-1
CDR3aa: CAISTTGFPEAFF
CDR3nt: TGTGCCATCAGTACCACAGGCTTCCCTGAAGCTTTCTTT

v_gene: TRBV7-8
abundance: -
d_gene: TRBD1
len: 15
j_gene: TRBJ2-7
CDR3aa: CASSWARQGFGEQYF
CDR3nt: TGTGCCAGCAGCTGGGCGAGACAGGGGTTTGGCGAGCAGTACTTC

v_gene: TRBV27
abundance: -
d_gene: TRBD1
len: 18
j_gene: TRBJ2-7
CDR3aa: CASSLLRQGALFSYEQYF
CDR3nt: TGTGCCAGCAGTTTACTTAGGCAGGGGGCTTTATTCTCCTACGAGCAGTACTTC

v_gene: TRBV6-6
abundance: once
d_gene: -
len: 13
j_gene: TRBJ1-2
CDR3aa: CASSRGEGVGYTF
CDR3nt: TGTGCCAGCAGCAGGGGCGAAGGAGTTGGCTACACCTTC

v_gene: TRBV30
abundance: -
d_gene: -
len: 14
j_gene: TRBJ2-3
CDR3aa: CAWRASAYTDTQYF
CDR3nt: TGTGCCTGGAGGGCTAGCGCCTACACAGATACGCAGTATTTT

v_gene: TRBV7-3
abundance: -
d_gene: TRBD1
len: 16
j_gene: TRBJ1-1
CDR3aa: CASSFSAGTGNTEAFF
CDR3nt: TGTGCCAGCAGCTTCTCCGCCGGGACAGGGAACACTGAAGCTTTCTTT

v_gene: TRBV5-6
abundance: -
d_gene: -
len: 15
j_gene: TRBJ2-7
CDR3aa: CASSLNPGSYYEQYF
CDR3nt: TGTGCCAGCAGCCTCAACCCGGGATCCTACTACGAGCAGTACTTC

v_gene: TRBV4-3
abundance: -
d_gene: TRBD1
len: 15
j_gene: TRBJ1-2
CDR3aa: CASSQGGQGVRGYTF
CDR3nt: TGCGCCAGCAGCCAAGGAGGACAGGGAGTCCGAGGCTACACCTTC

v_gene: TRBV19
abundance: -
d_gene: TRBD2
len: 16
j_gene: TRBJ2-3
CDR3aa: CASRNSGGPSTDTQYF
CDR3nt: TGTGCCAGTAGGAATAGCGGGGGGCCCAGCACAGATACGCAGTATTTT

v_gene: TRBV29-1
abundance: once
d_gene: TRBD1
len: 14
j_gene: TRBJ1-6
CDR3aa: CSVREGQGNSPLHF
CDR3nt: TGCAGCGTTCGCGAAGGACAGGGTAATTCACCCCTCCACTTT

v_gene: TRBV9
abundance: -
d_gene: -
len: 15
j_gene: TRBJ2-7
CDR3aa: CASSPSGGYSYEQYF
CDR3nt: TGTGCCAGCAGCCCATCGGGGGGCTACTCCTACGAGCAGTACTTC

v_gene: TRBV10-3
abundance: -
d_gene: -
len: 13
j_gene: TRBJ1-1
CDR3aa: CAISDRGETEAFF
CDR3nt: TGTGCCATCAGTGACAGGGGAGAGACTGAAGCTTTCTTT

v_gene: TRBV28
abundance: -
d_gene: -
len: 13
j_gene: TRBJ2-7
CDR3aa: CASRWTEKYEQYF
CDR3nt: TGTGCCAGCAGGTGGACAGAAAAATACGAGCAGTACTTC

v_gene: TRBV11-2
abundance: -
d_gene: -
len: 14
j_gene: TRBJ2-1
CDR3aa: CASSSHLPYNEQFF
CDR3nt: TGTGCCAGCAGCTCGCACTTACCCTACAATGAGCAGTTCTTC

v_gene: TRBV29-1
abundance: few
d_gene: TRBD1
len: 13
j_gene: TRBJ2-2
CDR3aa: CSANGQATGELFF
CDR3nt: TGCAGCGCAAATGGACAGGCCACCGGGGAGCTGTTTTTT

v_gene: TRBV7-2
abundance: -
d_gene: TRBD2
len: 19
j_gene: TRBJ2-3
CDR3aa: CASSRRLGLAGGRRDTQYF
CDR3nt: TGTGCCAGTTCCCGAAGATTAGGGCTAGCGGGGGGGCGGAGAGATACGCAGTATTTT

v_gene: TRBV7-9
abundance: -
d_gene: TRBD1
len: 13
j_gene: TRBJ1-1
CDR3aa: CSSSSYDRGSAFF
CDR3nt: TGTTCCAGCAGCTCCTACGACAGGGGGAGCGCTTTCTTT

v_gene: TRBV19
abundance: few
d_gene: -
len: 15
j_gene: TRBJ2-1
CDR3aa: CASQTDMSSYNEQFF
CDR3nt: TGTGCCAGTCAAACCGACATGAGCTCCTACAATGAGCAGTTCTTC

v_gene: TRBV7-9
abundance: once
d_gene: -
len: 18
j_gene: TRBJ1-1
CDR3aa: CASSPTRHRAKENTEAFF
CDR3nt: TGTGCCAGCAGCCCGACCCGGCACAGGGCGAAGGAGAACACTGAAGCTTTCTTT

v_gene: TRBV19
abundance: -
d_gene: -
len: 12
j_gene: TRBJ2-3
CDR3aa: CASSTGGDTQYF
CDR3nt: TGTGCCAGTAGTACCGGGGGAGATACGCAGTATTTT

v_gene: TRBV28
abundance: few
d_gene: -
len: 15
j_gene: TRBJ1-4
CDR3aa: CASTPLGERAEKLFF
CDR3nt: TGTGCCAGCACTCCACTCGGGGAGAGGGCTGAAAAACTGTTTTTT

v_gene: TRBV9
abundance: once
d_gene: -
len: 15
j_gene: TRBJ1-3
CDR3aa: CASSAGLSSGNTIYF
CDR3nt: TGTGCCAGCAGCGCAGGCTTGAGCTCTGGAAACACCATATATTTT

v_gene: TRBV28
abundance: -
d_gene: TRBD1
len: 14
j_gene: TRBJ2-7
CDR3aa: CASSPWTGSYEQYF
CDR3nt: TGTGCCAGCAGTCCATGGACAGGATCCTACGAGCAGTACTTC

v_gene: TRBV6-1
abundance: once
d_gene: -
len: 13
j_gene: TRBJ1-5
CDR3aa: CASSEHSNQPQHF
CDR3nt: TGTGCCAGCAGTGAACATAGCAATCAGCCCCAGCATTTT

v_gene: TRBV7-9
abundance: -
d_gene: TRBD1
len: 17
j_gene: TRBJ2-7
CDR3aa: CASSSLATWDRVNEQYF
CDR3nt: TGTGCCAGCAGCTCCCTTGCTACCTGGGACAGGGTTAACGAGCAGTACTTC

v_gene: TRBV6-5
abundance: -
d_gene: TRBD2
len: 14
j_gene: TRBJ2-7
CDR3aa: CATSVLAGAYEQYF
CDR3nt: TGTGCCACTTCGGTACTAGCGGGCGCCTACGAGCAGTACTTC

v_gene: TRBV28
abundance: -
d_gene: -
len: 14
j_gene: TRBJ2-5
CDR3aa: CASSLVTGQETQYF
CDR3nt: TGTGCCAGCAGTTTGGTTACAGGCCAAGAGACCCAGTACTTC

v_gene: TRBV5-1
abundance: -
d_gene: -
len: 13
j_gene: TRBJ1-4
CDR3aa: CASSPPGDGKLFF
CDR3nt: TGCGCCAGCAGTCCCCCCGGGGATGGAAAACTGTTTTTT

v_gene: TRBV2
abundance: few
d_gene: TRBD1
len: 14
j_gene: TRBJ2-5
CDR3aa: CASSLDRVEETQYF
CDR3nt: TGTGCCAGCAGTCTTGACAGGGTTGAAGAGACCCAGTACTTC

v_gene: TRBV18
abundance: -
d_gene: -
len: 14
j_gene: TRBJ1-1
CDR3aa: CASSPVTGNTEAFF
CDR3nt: TGTGCCAGCTCACCAGTCACAGGAAACACTGAAGCTTTCTTT

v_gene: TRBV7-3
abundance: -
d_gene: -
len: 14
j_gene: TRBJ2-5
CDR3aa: CASSLIVGRETQYF
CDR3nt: TGTGCCAGCAGCTTAATTGTCGGGAGAGAGACCCAGTACTTC

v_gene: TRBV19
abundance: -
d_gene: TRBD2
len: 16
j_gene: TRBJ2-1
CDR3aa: CASKGLAGGLKNEQFF
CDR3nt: TGTGCCAGTAAGGGACTAGCGGGGGGACTTAAAAATGAGCAGTTCTTC

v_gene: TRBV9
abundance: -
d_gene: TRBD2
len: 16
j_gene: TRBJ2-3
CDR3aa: CASSLSGGAGTDTQYF
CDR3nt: TGTGCCAGCAGCCTATCCGGGGGGGCCGGCACAGATACGCAGTATTTT

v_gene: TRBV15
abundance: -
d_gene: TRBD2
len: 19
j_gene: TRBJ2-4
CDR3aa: CATSSWWTSDLLAKNIQYF
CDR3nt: TGTGCCACCAGCAGCTGGTGGACTAGCGACCTTCTAGCCAAAAACATTCAGTACTTC